This TCR beta chain was sequenced for a study of blood T cell repertoires in COVID-19. Study overall: The analysed material was cDNA or gDNA that came from T cells, B-cell-depleted T cells, or PBMCs.

This clone was found many times. The V end was cut by 3 bases, the J end by 6 bases, with 12 bases between. Germline V CDR1 and CDR2: MDHEN, SYDVKM. The CDR3 length is 13 residues. Authors' data handling: By means of reference gene primer amplification, nucleated cell counts were estimated. Using immunoSEQ multiplex PCR, the repertoire was profiled, and TCRdb retains in-frame clones only, with some absent. V, J and clone size are those of that table, while D and trimming were read from the DNA. The data contain about 150,000 clones, around 80% of them seen just once; the ten biggest clones take up 3.5% to 4.5%.

Specimen: peripheral blood. This clonotype originated in a man aged 55 to 70 with acute or convalescent COVID-19. The gene calls are TRBV28 and TRBJ2-7; D is perhaps TRBD2 (5 bases). CDR3 in DNA: TGTGCCAGCAGTTTCTTGGGTGAGGGCGAGCAGTACTTC. This encodes CASSFLGEGEQYF.